Sequencing of this TCR beta chain was carried out in a study of cytomegalovirus exposure and HLA in healthy donors. Germline V gene data show CDR1 as SGHNT and CDR2 as YYREEE (reference sequence). This CDR3 is 18 amino acids long. With 4 bases clipped from V and 0 bases from J, the junction kept 13 bases outside the gene matches. Sequencing used immunoSEQ multiplex PCR; TCRdb keeps in-frame clones, though not all of them. The sample consists of about 110,000 clones, 88% of them appearing once. The sample comprised PBMCs. This sequence originates from a young woman in good health and CMV-seropositive. The chain combines TRBV5-4 with TRBJ2-7; 10 nucleotides match TRBD2. The CDR3 nucleotides read TGTGCCAGCAGCCCGGGGGGCCCTAGCGGGGGTAGCTCCTACGAGCAGTACTTC. This sequence encodes CASSPGGPSGGSSYEQYF.